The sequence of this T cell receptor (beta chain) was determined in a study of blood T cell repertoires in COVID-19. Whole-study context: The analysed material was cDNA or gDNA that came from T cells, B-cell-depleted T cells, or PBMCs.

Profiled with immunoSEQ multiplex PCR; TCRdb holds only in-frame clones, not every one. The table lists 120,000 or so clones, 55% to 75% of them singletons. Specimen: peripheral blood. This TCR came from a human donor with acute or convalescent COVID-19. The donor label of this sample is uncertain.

CDR3 nucleotide sequence: TGTGCCAGCAGCTTGACGACAGGAATTGAAGAGACCCAGTACTTC. Residues: CASSLTTGIEETQYF. The rearrangement uses TRBV5-6 and TRBJ2-5; tentatively, D is TRBD1 (6 bases). V was pared by 1 base and J by 3 bases, with 13 bases between. Germline V gene data show CDR1 as SGHDT and CDR2 as YYEEEE. The CDR3 covers 15 residues. Based on the CDR3 plus reference TRBV5-6 and TRBJ2-5, the full variable domain is DAGVTQSPTHLIKTRGQQVTLRCSPKSGHDTVSWYQQALGQGPQFIFQYYEEEERQRGNFPDRFSGHQFPNYSSELNVNALLLGDSALYLCASSLTTGIEETQYFGPGTRLLVL.